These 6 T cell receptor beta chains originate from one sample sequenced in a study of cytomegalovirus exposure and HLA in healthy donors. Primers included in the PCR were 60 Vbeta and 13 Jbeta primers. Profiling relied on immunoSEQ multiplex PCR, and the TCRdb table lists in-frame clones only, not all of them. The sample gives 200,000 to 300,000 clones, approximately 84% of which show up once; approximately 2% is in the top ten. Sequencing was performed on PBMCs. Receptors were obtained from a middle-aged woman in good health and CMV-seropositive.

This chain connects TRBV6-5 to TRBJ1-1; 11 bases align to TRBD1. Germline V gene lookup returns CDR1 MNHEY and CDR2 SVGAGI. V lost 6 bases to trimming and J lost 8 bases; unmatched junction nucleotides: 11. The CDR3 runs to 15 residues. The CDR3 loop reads CASRSTPGTGGEAFF. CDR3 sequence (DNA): TGTGCCAGCAGATCAACTCCGGGGACAGGGGGAGAAGCTTTCTTT.

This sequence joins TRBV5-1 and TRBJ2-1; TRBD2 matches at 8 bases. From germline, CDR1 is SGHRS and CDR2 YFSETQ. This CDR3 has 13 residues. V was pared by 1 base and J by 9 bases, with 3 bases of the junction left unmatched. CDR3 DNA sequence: TGCGCCAGCAGCTTGACGGGAGGGTCTGAGCAGTTCTTC. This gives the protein CASSLTGGSEQFF.

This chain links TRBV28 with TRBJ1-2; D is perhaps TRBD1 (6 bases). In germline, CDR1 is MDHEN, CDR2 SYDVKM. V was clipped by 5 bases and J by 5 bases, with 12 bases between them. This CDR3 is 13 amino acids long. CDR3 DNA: TGTGCCAGCAGTCCCGGAAGGGGGTATGGCTACACCTTC. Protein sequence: CASSPGRGYGYTF.

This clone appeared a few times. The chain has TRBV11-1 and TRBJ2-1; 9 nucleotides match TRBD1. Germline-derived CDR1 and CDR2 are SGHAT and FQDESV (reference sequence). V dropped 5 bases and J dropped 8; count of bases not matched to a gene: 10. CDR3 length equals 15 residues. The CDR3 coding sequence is TGTGCCAGCAGCCCCGGTAGGGACAGGGTCTATGAGCAGTTCTTC. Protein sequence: CASSPGRDRVYEQFF.

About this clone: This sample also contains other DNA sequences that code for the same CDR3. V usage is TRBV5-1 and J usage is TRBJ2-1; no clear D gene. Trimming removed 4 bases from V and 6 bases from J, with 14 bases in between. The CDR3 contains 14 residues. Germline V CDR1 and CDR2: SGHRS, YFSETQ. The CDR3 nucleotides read TGCGCCAGCAGCCTGCTTGCCGGTAGCAATGAGCAGTTCTTC. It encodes CASSLLAGSNEQFF.

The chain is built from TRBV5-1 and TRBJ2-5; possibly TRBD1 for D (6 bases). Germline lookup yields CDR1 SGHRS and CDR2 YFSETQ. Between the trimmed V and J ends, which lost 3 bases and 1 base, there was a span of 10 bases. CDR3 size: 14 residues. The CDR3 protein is CASSSGQIQETQYF. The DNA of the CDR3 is TGCGCCAGCAGCTCCGGACAGATCCAAGAGACCCAGTACTTC.